This note documents a single T cell receptor beta chain sequence. Its antigen target is currently unknown. Per-nucleotide qualities are absent, and no much larger clonotype sits a single base away. This specimen comes from a study of beta chain features in type 1 diabetes (dated by TCRdb to the late 2010s). Context from the whole study: Patients and healthy donors did not differ in mean age, gender distribution, total cell number or subset yield. In the study, recently diagnosed type 1 diabetes patients and matched healthy donors were compared on the TCRB repertoires of their sorted circulating CD4+ T cell subsets. Across all samples, around 99 million sorted cells were examined, and cell number per subset correlated strongly with RNA yield. Naive and central memory subsets were obtained from all 30 or so donors, but regulatory and stem cell-like memory subsets were isolated from only 8 patients and about 8 healthy donors.

A single peripheral blood draw of around 100 mL on average was collected from each donor into heparinised tubes. A BD FACSAria II and a panel including CD45RO, CCR7, CD25, CD127, CD95 and CD27 were used to sort naive, central memory, regulatory and stem cell-like memory CD4+ T cells. Every sorted population had a purity above 95%. Right away, PBMCs were isolated by Lymphoprep density gradient centrifugation and were stained directly, with no culture step. To minimize batch effects, samples were stained and sorted in pairs, one healthy donor with one patient per experiment. V is shortened by 2 bases, J by 6 bases, and the region joining them spans 16 bases. The germline V gene (reference sequence) gives CDR1 as MNHEY and CDR2 as SMNVEV. The CDR3 goes from the cysteine to the phenylalanine over 16 residues. The sequence is cut down to CDR3 DNA, 48 bases in frame from base 1. All of the isolated RNA was reverse transcribed with the High Capacity cDNA Reverse Transcription Kit, so expressed TCRB transcripts were sequenced. Deep immunoSEQ sequencing was applied to naive, central memory and regulatory T cell samples, giving an average of about 3.4 million total reads per sample. After sorted cells were lysed in RLT buffer, RNA was extracted with DNase-treated RNeasy Micro or Mini kits, with the choice depending on cell number. Each cell subset was processed on its own to prevent cross-contamination, while patient and healthy donor samples were processed together. Using the immunoSEQ multiplex PCR, TCRB sequences were amplified from cDNA into 87-bp fragments spanning the CDR3 region. Sequencing of the amplicons was performed on the Illumina HiSeq platform. Processing in the source paper ran as follows. PCR bias was computationally corrected using synthetic template baselines, reads within Hamming distance 2 were collapsed, and singletons that could not be merged were discarded. Reads were aligned against IMGT so that V, D and J genes, CDR3 length and insertions or deletions at six rearrangement sites could be assigned. Clonotype counts were normalized to sorted cell number within each subset before computing true diversity and Gini coefficients with the tcR R package. The overlap coefficient, calculated on TCRB nucleotide sequences, was used to measure repertoire sharing. TCRdb took over this immuneACCESS table, retaining in-frame rearrangements with V and J assigned. Such tables are incomplete; in checked studies, under half of the missing clones stem from an unresolved V gene, and the remainder is unexplained. Clone size and V and J calls were adopted from that table, with D and trimming inferred from the DNA. For this sample the table gives around 170,000 clones, of which less than 9.5% were detected only once. Clones ranked in the top ten supply 2.3% of the sample.

On the study overall, not on this receptor specifically: Naive, central memory and regulatory TCRB repertoires appeared more similar among patients than among healthy donors. Shorter templates might have been favored by PCR, but patient and control samples were amplified and corrected together, so both groups would have been affected equally by any skew. At VDJ recombination sites, type 1 diabetes patients had fewer insertions and more deleted nucleotides, which implies abnormalities in thymic rearrangement. In all four CD4+ subsets, TCRB CDR3 length was moderately but significantly shorter in type 1 diabetes patients. Sequencing cDNA rather than genomic DNA could over-represent highly expressing activated cells, although activation and CD3 levels did not differ between groups. Because the HLA sub-analyses included only small numbers of individuals, any influence of HLA type on TCRB rearrangement was left unresolved.

The source of this sequence is a woman under 30 in good health. The sample consisted of central memory CD4+ T cells from blood. Rearrangement joined TRBV27 to TRBJ1-4, and perhaps TRBD1 as D gene, on 6 matching bases. The CDR3: CASSLGSGAGDEKLFF. The DNA sequence follows: TGTGCCAGCAGTTTAGGATCAGGGGCCGGCGATGAAAAACTGTTTTTT. Full variable domain (CDR3 extended with the reference TRBV27 and TRBJ1-4 proteins): EAQVTQNPRYLITVTGKKLTVTCSQNMNHEYMSWYRQDPGLGLRQIYYSMNVEVTDKGDVPEGYKVSRKEKRNFPLILESPSPNQTSLYFCASSLGSGAGDEKLFFGSGTQLSVL.